These T cell receptor beta chains were read from a single sample in a study of T-cell reconstitution after alpha-beta-depleted transplantation in children. TCRdb re-called the PCR reads with MiXCR, one entry per CDR3 protein. Of about 270,000 distinct CDR3 sequences in the sample, 9.9% were seen once. The source was PBMCs from the stem cell graft donor, collected from the stem cell graft. The receptors stem from a human donor who donated a stem cell graft to a child with SCID. The CDR3 runs from the conserved cysteine through the conserved F or W. The order of the fields is J gene, clone size, D gene, V gene, CDR3 DNA, CDR3 protein. The D gene is left open where the match is weak. Size tells how often a clone was seen (once, few, many) or the class of an expanded clone, and some rows leave it out.

>TRBJ1-6|NA|NA|TRBV12-3/TRBV12-4
TGTGCCAGCAGCCCCCGGTCTGGCGTAAGTTCACCCCTCCACTTT
CASSPRSGVSSPLHF
>TRBJ1-2|few|NA|TRBV5-6
TGTGCCAGCAGCTCTTGGGGGGGAGGCTATGGCTACACCTTC
CASSSWGGGYGYTF
>TRBJ2-1|many|NA|TRBV7-3
TGTGCCAGCAGCTTAAGTGGAGGGACGGACTTATACAATGAGCAGTTCTTC
CASSLSGGTDLYNEQFF
>TRBJ2-5|few|NA|TRBV29-1
TGCAGCTTCGAGTGGCAAGAGACCCAGTACTTC
CSFEWQETQYF
>TRBJ2-1|NA|TRBD1|TRBV7-8
TGTGCCAGCGCCGCTACAGGGGTCCTTTACTACAATGAGCAGTTCTTC
CASAATGVLYYNEQFF
>TRBJ2-6|NA|NA|TRBV29-1
TGCAGCGTTGGTGGAGGCCCTGGGGCCAACGTCCTGACTTTC
CSVGGGPGANVLTF
>TRBJ2-7|few|NA|TRBV15
TGTGCCACCAGCAGAGATGGCCGGGAAAATGACGAGCAGTACTTC
CATSRDGRENDEQYF
>TRBJ1-1|many|NA|TRBV29-1
TGCAGCGCCCCTGGGACCGGAGAAGATGAAGCTTTCTTT
CSAPGTGEDEAFF
>TRBJ1-1|NA|NA|TRBV7-9
TGTGCCAGCAGCTTGCCAGGGAGGAATCCTGAAGCTTTCTTT
CASSLPGRNPEAFF
>TRBJ2-5|few|NA|TRBV20-1
TGCAGTGCACCGACAGTTCAAGAGACCCAGTACTTC
CSAPTVQETQYF
>TRBJ2-5|NA|NA|TRBV18
TGTGCCAGCTCACCCCGGGGGCAGACCCAGTACTTC
CASSPRGQTQYF
>TRBJ2-1|many|NA|TRBV29-1
TGCAGCGTCGAAAAAGAGCAGTTCTTC
CSVEKEQFF
>TRBJ1-6|NA|NA|TRBV20-1
TGCAGTGCCCAAATGGAGGGCGGCTCCTATAATTCACCCCTCCACTTT
CSAQMEGGSYNSPLHF
>TRBJ1-2|many|NA|TRBV7-9
TGTGCCAGCAGCTTACGGATGGGAGACGGTACCGACTATGGCTACACCTTC
CASSLRMGDGTDYGYTF